Below, one TCR beta chain is given with its context. The data were taken from a study of blood T cell repertoires in COVID-19. About the study: The United States, Italy and Spain provided the acute and convalescent COVID-19 samples. In each case, the material was cDNA or gDNA derived from T cells, B-cell-depleted T cells, or PBMCs.

As handled by the study authors: The authors estimated nucleated cell counts from reference gene primer amplification. Using immunoSEQ multiplex PCR, the repertoire was profiled, and TCRdb retains in-frame clones only, with some absent. That table supplies the V and J calls and clone size; D and trimming were determined from the DNA. Of tens of thousands of clones listed, about 70% are singletons. The CDR3 has 17 residues. Germline loops: CDR1 LGHDT, CDR2 YNNKEL (reference sequence). V was pared by 3 bases and J by 3 bases, with 7 bases of the junction left unmatched. This chain links TRBV3-1 (or the pseudogene TRBV3-2) with TRBJ2-3; 12 bases align to TRBD2. This receptor was identified in a woman aged 70-85 years with acute or convalescent COVID-19. Sequencing was carried out using peripheral blood. The CDR3 DNA follows: TGTGCCAGCAGCCACCTAGCGGGGGGGCCGCGAACAGATACGCAGTATTTT. It is translated as CASSHLAGGPRTDTQYF.